This T cell receptor (beta chain) derives from a study of early T cells in non-severe SARS-CoV-2 infection. General study results and limits: VDJdb matches were skewed toward anti-spike CD8 T cell responses.

TCRdb passed the 5' RACE reads through MiXCR, listing each CDR3 protein once. This sample has roughly 50,000 distinct CDR3 sequences, with 7.7% found just once. A remark on this clonotype: Its antigen remains unknown.

V was trimmed by 5 bases and J by 7 bases, leaving 9 bases between them. CDR1 and CDR2 (germline): KGHSH, LQKENI. The CDR3 spans 11 residues. This receptor was obtained from an adult who was a healthcare worker with PCR-confirmed SARS-CoV-2 infection or an uninfected control (not recorded which). J is TRBJ2-7 and V is TRBV18; the D gene is possibly TRBD2 (6 bases). The sequenced material came from whole blood. DNA for the CDR3: TGTGCCAGCTCAAATCGGGGGGAGCAGTACTTC. Its translation is CASSNRGEQYF.